These 7 T cell receptor beta chains were all obtained from the same sample, sequenced in a study of T cells after somatic rescue of genetic block. Clones were sequenced by immunoSEQ multiplex PCR, and TCRdb holds only the in-frame ones, with some missing. The sample consists of some 90,000 clones, about 90% of them appearing once. The sequenced material came from peripheral blood mononuclear cells (PBMCs). All receptors come from a woman younger than 35.

The chain employs TRBV19 and TRBJ2-7, with D maybe TRBD1 (5 bases). CDR3 length equals 14 residues. V shed 6 bases and J shed 2 bases, with 14 bases lying between them. Germline CDR1 is LNHDA and CDR2 is SQIVND (reference sequence). This CDR3 is CASSPRGAPYEQYF. For the CDR3, the DNA is TGTGCCAGTAGCCCTCGTGGGGCCCCCTACGAGCAGTACTTC.

The genes are TRBV9 and TRBJ1-1; D is possibly TRBD1 (6 bases). V was shortened by 2 bases and J by 1 base, with 6 bases between the two germline ends. Germline CDR1 reads SGDLS; CDR2 reads YYNGEE. This CDR3 spans 13 amino acids. The CDR3 bases are TGTGCCAGCAGCGTGACAGGGAACACTGAAGCTTTCTTT. This encodes CASSVTGNTEAFF.

CDR3 bases: TGTGCCAGCAGCTTAGTTTCTAGTTCAGGTGAGCAGTTCTTC. It yields the protein CASSLVSSSGEQFF. The rearrangement uses TRBV7-9 and TRBJ2-1; D gene ambiguous. V gave up 1 base and J gave up 9 bases, with 13 bases separating them. In germline, CDR1 is SEHNR, CDR2 FQNEAQ (reference sequence). This CDR3 has 14 residues.

The rearrangement links TRBV4-3 to TRBJ2-7, with 9 bases lining up with TRBD2. With V trimmed by 1 base and J by 7 bases, 5 bases remained unmatched. The CDR3 is 14 amino acids. Germline V CDR1 and CDR2: LGHNA, YSLEER. The CDR3 nucleotides read TGCGCCAGCAGCCAAGGCCTAGCGGGACGGGAGCAGTACTTC. It yields the protein CASSQGLAGREQYF.

The V and J genes are TRBV5-1 and TRBJ2-2; 11 bases are a match to TRBD1. Germline lookup yields CDR1 SGHRS and CDR2 YFSETQ. Losses at the gene ends were 6 bases for V and 2 bases for J; bases not matched to a gene: 9. The CDR3 extends over 17 amino acids. CDR3 amino acids: CASIPGQGVLNTGELFF. The CDR3 coding sequence is TGCGCCAGCATTCCGGGACAGGGGGTTTTAAACACCGGGGAGCTGTTTTTT.

The genes are TRBV6-1 and TRBJ1-1; TRBD1 might be the D (5 bases). CDR1 and CDR2 from the germline V gene are MNHNS and SASEGT. The ends were cut back, 6 bases at V and 6 bases at J, with 17 bases in the middle. This CDR3 is 14 amino acids long. CDR3 in DNA: TGTGCCAGCAGCGCAGACAGATTCGTGCCTGAAGCTTTCTTT. Its protein product is CASSADRFVPEAFF.

The chain joins TRBV27 to TRBJ1-1, with 7 bases aligning to TRBD1. The CDR3 totals 13 residues. Germline CDR1 and CDR2: MNHEY and SMNVEV (reference sequence). V lost 3 bases to trimming and J lost 7 bases; unmatched junction nucleotides: 5. CDR3 sequence (DNA): TGTGCCAGCAGTTTCTCGGGACAGTTTGAAGCTTTCTTT. This translates into CASSFSGQFEAFF.